There are many counts of the clone carrying this TCR beta chain. Trimming stripped 6 bases from V and 8 bases from J, with 10 bases between. CDR1 is MNHEY, CDR2 SVGAGI, per germline. This CDR3 has 12 residues. The data were taken from a study of regulatory T cells in long-lasting Graves disease. Whole-study context: By definition, persistent Graves' disease involved antithyroid drugs for over 5 years alongside positive TSH receptor antibodies.

Construction of the TCR beta libraries employed iRepertoire HTBI primers in conjunction with Arm-PCR of CDR3 regions. In TCRdb, the multiplex PCR reads were re-called with MiXCR into one record per CDR3 protein. The sample includes roughly 470,000 distinct CDR3 sequences, around 20% of them seen just once. Time point in this sample: persistent/refractory GD, antithyroid drugs over 5 years with positive TRAb. With RNA extracted from PBMCs as input, the TCR library was made. Sample: peripheral blood mononuclear cells (PBMCs), taken when the disease was refractory, from a patient treated with antithyroid drugs. V gene TRBV6-5 combines with J gene TRBJ1-4; D remains unclear. The sequence came from a female donor with Graves disease. The CDR3 DNA is TGTGCCAGCAGATACGGAAAGGAAAAACTGTTTTTT. Its translation is CASRYGKEKLFF.